Listed below are T cell receptor beta chains from one sample, sequenced in a study of control samples from healthy donors and cancer patients. Assay used: immunoSEQ multiplex PCR; TCRdb lists only in-frame clones, some missing. The sample yields around 99,000 clones, roughly 90% seen once. The material sequenced was blood. These receptors were obtained from a woman between 45 and 60 years old in good health. The CDR3 runs from the conserved cysteine through the conserved F or W. D genes are given only for firm matches. A row's size may be missing; if present it is once, few, many or a size class.

v_call,d_call,clone_size,j_call,cdr3_nt,cdr3_aa
TRBV25-1,TRBD2,.,TRBJ2-2,TGTGCCAGCAGTGTACTTAGCGGGGGGGTGACCGGGGAGCTGTTTTTT,CASSVLSGGVTGELFF
TRBV19,TRBD1,.,TRBJ1-5,TGTGCCAGTAGCGATCAGGGGGCTAGCAATCAGCCCCAGCATTTT,CASSDQGASNQPQHF
TRBV7-3,TRBD1,.,TRBJ2-2,TGTGCCAGCAGCTTCCAGGGGGCGGACACCGGGGAGCTGTTTTTT,CASSFQGADTGELFF
TRBV6-6,.,.,TRBJ2-6,TGTGCCAGCAGCATAACAGTCTCTGGGGCCAACGTCCTGACTTTC,CASSITVSGANVLTF
TRBV19,TRBD1,.,TRBJ1-6,TGTGCCAGTCATCGGGGACAGAGCTCCTATAATTCACCCCTCCACTTT,CASHRGQSSYNSPLHF
TRBV4-1,.,.,TRBJ1-1,TGCGCCAGCAGCCCCCCGACCCTCAACACTGAAGCTTTCTTT,CASSPPTLNTEAFF
TRBV6-6,TRBD2,.,TRBJ2-5,TGTGCCAGCAGTATCGGGACTAGCAGGGAGACCCAGTACTTC,CASSIGTSRETQYF
TRBV12-5,.,.,TRBJ2-3,TGTGCTAGTGGTTTTCTAGGTTCAGTCTCAGATACGCAGTATTTT,CASGFLGSVSDTQYF
TRBV30,.,once,TRBJ2-1,TGTGCCTGGAGTCCTACCGGTGACAATGAGCAGTTCTTC,CAWSPTGDNEQFF
TRBV3-1/TRBV3-2,.,.,TRBJ2-5,TGTGCCAGCAGCCAACCAAAGCTGGGCCCCCGGGAGACCCAGTACTTC,CASSQPKLGPRETQYF
TRBV18,.,.,TRBJ1-5,TGTGCCAGCTCACGATCTTCTTCAGGGTTGCCCCAGCATTTT,CASSRSSSGLPQHF
TRBV10-1,.,few,TRBJ1-5,TGCGCCAGCAGACCGACGTCGGGGGGGCTCGATCAGCCCCAGCATTTT,CASRPTSGGLDQPQHF
TRBV7-3,TRBD1,.,TRBJ2-1,TGTGCCAGCAGCTTACGGTCCGGGACAGGGGCAAACAATGAGCAGTTCTTC,CASSLRSGTGANNEQFF
TRBV7-9,.,.,TRBJ1-1,TGTGCCAGCGGTACCTGGGTCACTGAAGCTTTCTTT,CASGTWVTEAFF
TRBV5-1,.,.,TRBJ1-4,TGCGCCAGCAGCTTTGGGACGGGACTGACTAATGAAAAACTGTTTTTT,CASSFGTGLTNEKLFF
TRBV7-3,.,.,TRBJ2-3,TGTGCCAGCAGCTTAATATCTCTGAGTCGTGGTACGCAGTATTTT,CASSLISLSRGTQYF
TRBV13,.,.,TRBJ2-5,TGTGCCAGCAGCGTCGAAGACCAAGAGACCCAGTACTTC,CASSVEDQETQYF
TRBV15,.,.,TRBJ2-1,TGTGCCACCAGCAGCGCAAGGGAGGCTGAGCAGTTCTTC,CATSSAREAEQFF
TRBV7-2,TRBD1,.,TRBJ1-6,TGTGCCAGCGGGGACAGCTATGCACCCCTCCACTTT,CASGDSYAPLHF
TRBV7-9,.,.,TRBJ1-2,TGTGCCAGCAGCGGGAATTTAGGTGGGACCTATGGCTACACCTTC,CASSGNLGGTYGYTF
TRBV27,.,.,TRBJ2-1,TGTGCCAGCAGTCCCGACCCTGGGGGGACCTACAATGAGCAGTTCTTC,CASSPDPGGTYNEQFF
TRBV5-4,.,.,TRBJ2-5,TGTGCCAGCAGCCAAGGCGGGGCCCAAGAGACCCAGTACTTC,CASSQGGAQETQYF
TRBV7-2,TRBD1,.,TRBJ1-6,TGTGCCAGCAGCTTAGAGTTGACAGGGAATAATTCACCCCTCCACTTT,CASSLELTGNNSPLHF
TRBV29-1,.,.,TRBJ1-1,TGCAGCGTCGTGGAGGGGAACACTGAAGCTTTCTTT,CSVVEGNTEAFF
TRBV6-5,.,.,TRBJ2-3,TGTGCCAGCAGTTGGGGACCACAATCTAGCACAGATACGCAGTATTTT,CASSWGPQSSTDTQYF
TRBV19,.,.,TRBJ2-1,TGTGCCAGTTCACTGCGGGACAGCTCCTACAATGAGCAGTTCTTC,CASSLRDSSYNEQFF
TRBV27,TRBD2,.,TRBJ2-1,TGTGCCAGCAGTTCGGTGGCTAGCGGAGGCCCTTTCCATGAGCAGTTCTTC,CASSSVASGGPFHEQFF
TRBV3-1/TRBV3-2,.,.,TRBJ1-4,TGTGCCAGCAGCCAAAGTCCGGGGGATGAAAAACTGTTTTTT,CASSQSPGDEKLFF
TRBV5-4,.,.,TRBJ2-5,TGTGCCAGCAGCTTCCCTACACAGGGATTAGAGACCCAGTACTTC,CASSFPTQGLETQYF
TRBV24-1,TRBD2,.,TRBJ2-5,TGTGCCACCAGTGATTTGGCGGGGGAGCGGGGGTGGACCCAGTACTTC,CATSDLAGERGWTQYF
TRBV5-6,TRBD1,.,TRBJ2-2,TGTGCCAGCAGCCTCCCCGGGACAGGGGACACCGGGGAGCTGTTTTTT,CASSLPGTGDTGELFF
TRBV3-1/TRBV3-2,.,few,TRBJ1-1,TGTGCCAGCAGCCTGACAGGTCCTCTTAACACTGAAGCTTTCTTT,CASSLTGPLNTEAFF
TRBV7-7,.,.,TRBJ1-1,TGTGCCAGCAGCTTTGAGAAGAACACTGAAGCTTTCTTT,CASSFEKNTEAFF
TRBV6-5,.,.,TRBJ2-2,TGTGCCAGCAGTTCTCAAGGGTACACCGGGGAGCTGTTTTTT,CASSSQGYTGELFF
TRBV18,.,.,TRBJ1-3,TGTGCCAGCTCACCAGGGGTGGGAAACACCATATATTTT,CASSPGVGNTIYF
TRBV6-5,.,.,TRBJ2-7,TGTGCCAGCACCTTGTCGGGACGGGCCCCCTACGAGCAGTACTTC,CASTLSGRAPYEQYF
TRBV6-5,TRBD1,few,TRBJ1-1,TGTGCCAGCAGGAGACAGGGTAACACTGAAGCTTTCTTT,CASRRQGNTEAFF
TRBV9,.,.,TRBJ1-2,TGTGCCAGCAGCGTAGGGGACGACTATGGCTACACCTTC,CASSVGDDYGYTF
TRBV7-2,.,once,TRBJ2-5,TGTGCCAGCAGCTCGCCGGGGACCCAGTACTTC,CASSSPGTQYF
TRBV6-5,.,.,TRBJ1-1,TGTGCCAGCAATATAATCGTGGGGGACACTGAAGCTTTCTTT,CASNIIVGDTEAFF
TRBV7-2,.,.,TRBJ2-7,TGTGCCAGCAGCTATAGGGGGGGGACAGGTTTGGGCGAGCAGTACTTC,CASSYRGGTGLGEQYF
TRBV4-1,.,.,TRBJ2-1,TGCGCCAGCAGCCAGAGGACCGAAGAGCAGTTCTTC,CASSQRTEEQFF
TRBV29-1,TRBD1,.,TRBJ1-1,TGCAGCGTTTCAGACAGGGCGGGTAAAGCTTTCTTT,CSVSDRAGKAFF
TRBV18,TRBD1,.,TRBJ1-6,TGTGCCAGCTCCGTGGACGGGGGGACAGTATCACCCCTCCACTTT,CASSVDGGTVSPLHF
TRBV7-2,.,.,TRBJ2-5,TGTGCCAGCAGCAGAAGGGTACTAACGGAGACCCAGTACTTC,CASSRRVLTETQYF
TRBV4-1,.,.,TRBJ1-1,TGCGCCAGCAGCCAAGGCCCGATGAACACTGAAGCTTTCTTT,CASSQGPMNTEAFF
TRBV6-5,.,.,TRBJ2-5,TGTGCCAGCAGCCGGGGGCGAGGAGAGACCCAGTACTTC,CASSRGRGETQYF
TRBV6-2/TRBV6-3,.,.,TRBJ2-2,TGTGCCAGCAGTTACTCTGAGGACGCCCCCGGGACCGGGGAGCTGTTTTTT,CASSYSEDAPGTGELFF
TRBV6-1,.,many,TRBJ1-3,TGTGCCAGCAGTGAAACAGGTGGAAACACCATATATTTT,CASSETGGNTIYF
TRBV18,.,.,TRBJ1-1,TGTGCCAGCTCACCAGCAATCACAATGAACACTGAAGCTTTCTTT,CASSPAITMNTEAFF
TRBV7-9,TRBD2,.,TRBJ2-1,TGTGCCAGCAGCCCACGCGGGGGGGACTCCTACAATGAGCAGTTCTTC,CASSPRGGDSYNEQFF
TRBV19,TRBD1,few,TRBJ1-5,TGTGCCAGCGCCGACAGGGTATTACATCAGCCCCAGCATTTT,CASADRVLHQPQHF
TRBV12-3/TRBV12-4,.,.,TRBJ1-6,TGTGCCAGCAGTTTTGGAGATTCACCCCTCCACTTT,CASSFGDSPLHF
TRBV2,.,.,TRBJ1-5,TGTGCCAGCAGTGCAGGGGTTGAGCAGCCCCAGCATTTT,CASSAGVEQPQHF
TRBV19,.,.,TRBJ2-3,TGTGCCAGTAGTATACTCATGGGGCCAGATACGCAGTATTTT,CASSILMGPDTQYF